The 10 T cell receptor beta chains below come from one sample, sequenced in a study of blood T cell repertoires in COVID-19. The assay was immunoSEQ multiplex PCR, and TCRdb's table has in-frame clones only and misses some. The sample records roughly 150,000 clones, 81% being singletons. Sequenced: peripheral blood. These receptors were collected from a man between 60 and 75 years old with active or convalescent COVID-19.

This clone was found once. CDR3 loop: CASSIRQLNTEAFF. The CDR3, as DNA: TGTGCCAGCAGTATTCGACAGTTGAACACTGAAGCTTTCTTT. The V call is TRBV2, the J call TRBJ1-1, with D maybe TRBD1 (5 bases). The CDR3 has 14 amino acids. V lost 5 bases and J lost 0, with 10 bases in between. CDR1 and CDR2 (germline): SNHLY, FYNNEI.

J is TRBJ1-5 and V is TRBV2; 10 positions match TRBD1. This CDR3 is built from 15 residues. V dropped 6 bases and J dropped 5; count of bases not matched to a gene: 7. Germline V CDR1 and CDR2: SNHLY, FYNNEI. CDR3 sequence (DNA): TGTGCCAGCAGGACGACAGGGGGCCGGGATCAGCCCCAGCATTTT. As protein: CASRTTGGRDQPQHF.

The chain is built from TRBV4-1 and TRBJ2-5; 16 nucleotides match TRBD2. The CDR3 is 18 residues long. CDR1 MGHRA and CDR2 YSYEKL come from the germline V gene. The ends lost 4 bases at V and 5 bases at J; junction bases unmatched: 10. The CDR3 DNA reads as TGCGCCAGCAGCCCGACCCCGGGACTAGCGGGAGGGGAGGAGACCCAGTACTTC. It encodes CASSPTPGLAGGEETQYF.

The gene calls are TRBV3-1 (or the pseudogene TRBV3-2) and TRBJ1-2; TRBD1 matches 7 bases. This CDR3 contains 15 residues. CDR1 and CDR2 (germline): LGHDT, YNNKEL (reference sequence). J gave up 4 bases and V 1 base, and 6 bases lay outside the gene matches. For the CDR3, the DNA is TGTGCCAGCAGCCAAGGAAGGGGGCCCTTCTATGGCTACACCTTC. The encoded protein is CASSQGRGPFYGYTF.

The rearrangement uses TRBV11-2 and TRBJ2-3; D uncertain. V gave up 4 bases and J gave up 10 bases, with 12 bases separating them. The CDR3 extends over 12 amino acids. Per germline, CDR1 SGHAT and CDR2 FQNNGV. The CDR3 region has the DNA TGTGCCAGCAGCTCTTATGCGAATGCGCAGTATTTT. It yields the protein CASSSYANAQYF.

This chain links TRBV24-1 with TRBJ2-7; 8 bases fit TRBD1. Per germline, CDR1 KGHDR and CDR2 SFDVKD. V shed 8 bases, J shed 0 bases, and the junction held 8 bases outside the gene matches. The CDR3 loop spans 15 amino acids. CDR3 sequence reads: CATTKTGEPSYEQYF. CDR3 sequence (DNA): TGTGCCACCACAAAGACAGGGGAACCCTCCTACGAGCAGTACTTC.

The chain employs TRBV18 and TRBJ1-4, with TRBD1 matching 9 bases. The CDR3 sequence is 15 residues long. With 5 bases clipped from V and 4 bases from J, the junction kept 5 bases outside the gene matches. Germline V gene lookup returns CDR1 KGHSH and CDR2 LQKENI. For the CDR3, the DNA is TGTGCCAGCTCAGGCGGACAGGGGAATAATGAAAAACTGTTTTTT. It yields the protein CASSGGQGNNEKLFF. The complete variable domain, with remaining parts taken from reference TRBV18 and TRBJ1-4, reads NAGVMQNPRHLVRRRGQEARLRCSPMKGHSHVYWYRQLPEEGLKFMVYLQKENIIDESGMPKERFSAEFPKEGPSILRIQQVVRGDSAAYFCASSGGQGNNEKLFFGSGTQLSVL.

The rearrangement joins TRBV4-1 to TRBJ2-1, with a weak D call TRBD1 (6 bases). Trimming took 1 base from V and 8 from J, leaving 12 bases between them. CDR3 length equals 14 residues. Germline values: CDR1 MGHRA, CDR2 YSYEKL. The CDR3 nucleotides read TGCGCCAGCAGCCAAGCAGGGGCTGGCTATGAGCAGTTCTTC. Translating it yields CASSQAGAGYEQFF.

The chain has TRBV6-1 and TRBJ2-1; TRBD2 might be the D (7 bases). The CDR3 extends over 14 amino acids. Germline CDR1 and CDR2: MNHNS and SASEGT. Trimming left V 0 bases short and J 10 bases short, with 13 bases between. The CDR3 DNA is TGTGCCAGCAGTGAAGCGCTGCGGGGGCGCGAGCAGTTCTTC. This gives the protein CASSEALRGREQFF.

This clone was picked up a small number of times. The CDR3 protein is CASSPSRQGANEQYF. CDR3 in DNA: TGTGCCAGTAGTCCGTCCCGGCAGGGGGCGAACGAGCAGTACTTC. The J gene is TRBJ2-7, the V gene TRBV19, with TRBD1 matching over 8 bases. The CDR3 is made up of 15 amino acids. Germline V CDR1 and CDR2: LNHDA, SQIVND (reference sequence). The ends lost 5 bases at V and 5 bases at J; junction bases unmatched: 11.